One and the same sample provided the 8 T cell receptor beta chains below, sequenced in a study of cytomegalovirus exposure and HLA in healthy donors. The primer mix had 60 Vbeta and 13 Jbeta primers. Repertoires were generated with immunoSEQ multiplex PCR, while TCRdb's copy carries only in-frame clones and drops some. This sample's table reports around 210,000 clones. Sequenced input: PBMCs. The source is a woman aged 25 to 39 in good health and CMV-seropositive.

CDR3 sequence: CASSSAPGRGTEAFF. The CDR3 nucleotides read TGTGCCAGCAGCTCCGCGCCGGGTCGGGGCACTGAAGCTTTCTTT. This chain links TRBV7-9 with TRBJ1-1; the D is unclear. The V end lost 4 bases, the J end lost 4 bases, and 16 bases lay between the germline ends. Per the germline V gene, CDR1 is SEHNR and CDR2 is FQNEAQ (reference sequence). This CDR3 has 15 amino acids.

The gene calls are TRBV5-1 and TRBJ2-1; 7 bases align to TRBD1. The germline V gene has CDR1 SGHRS and CDR2 YFSETQ. The ends lost 0 bases at V and 7 bases at J; junction bases unmatched: 4. This CDR3 is 14 amino acids long. The CDR3 coding sequence is TGCGCCAGCAGCTTGGACAGGGGTTGGAATGAGCAGTTCTTC. Translated, it gives CASSLDRGWNEQFF.

This chain connects TRBV5-1 to TRBJ1-2; D may be TRBD1 (5 bases). Trimming removed 0 bases from V and 2 bases from J, with 11 bases in between. The CDR3 covers 15 residues. Germline CDR1 is SGHRS and CDR2 is YFSETQ. The CDR3 sequence: CASSLVGRANYGYTF. The CDR3 DNA sequence: TGCGCCAGCAGCTTGGTGGGCAGGGCCAACTATGGCTACACCTTC.

The chain employs TRBV7-2 and TRBJ2-1; 13 nucleotides agree with TRBD2. The CDR3 has 15 amino acids. The germline V gene has CDR1 SGHTA and CDR2 FQGNSA. Trimming at V came to 2 bases and at J to 9 bases, leaving 4 bases not matched to a gene. The CDR3 DNA is TGTGCCAGCAGCTTAACTAGCGGGAGGGCCCTTGAGCAGTTCTTC. Protein product: CASSLTSGRALEQFF. Full variable domain (missing parts from reference TRBV7-2 and TRBJ2-1): GAGVSQSPSNKVTEKGKDVELRCDPISGHTALYWYRQSLGQGLEFLIYFQGNSAPDKSGLPSDRFSAERTGGSVSTLTIQRTQQEDSAVYLCASSLTSGRALEQFFGPGTRLTVL.

For the CDR3, the DNA is TGTGCCAGCAGCTTATGGGAGGGCCACCGGCTTGAAGCTTTCTTT. Protein sequence: CASSLWEGHRLEAFF. This chain joins TRBV11-2 and TRBJ1-1; no clear D. The germline V gene encodes CDR1 SGHAT and CDR2 FQNNGV. The CDR3 extends over 15 amino acids. The ends were cut back, 2 bases at V and 7 bases at J, with 17 bases in the middle.

This chain uses TRBV27 with TRBJ1-1; 7 bases are shared with TRBD1. Looked up from germline, CDR1 is MNHEY and CDR2 is SMNVEV (reference sequence). V gave up 1 base and J gave up 7 bases; unmatched junction bases: 3. The CDR3 runs to 13 residues. CDR3 in DNA: TGTGCCAGCAGTTTATTAACAGGGGTTGAAGCTTTCTTT. Its translation: CASSLLTGVEAFF.

The chain has TRBV4-3 and TRBJ1-1; D gene unclear. The CDR3 sequence is 15 residues long. The germline V and J ends were trimmed by 3 bases and 0 bases, with 11 bases remaining between them. Germline CDR1 reads LGHNA; CDR2 reads YSLEER. The CDR3: CASSHHTGMNTEAFF. In DNA form, the CDR3 reads TGCGCCAGCAGCCATCACACGGGTATGAACACTGAAGCTTTCTTT.

V and J are TRBV18 and TRBJ1-2, with D hard to call. V lost 0 bases to trimming and J lost 4 bases, with 9 bases between them. The germline gives CDR1 KGHSH, CDR2 LQKENI. The CDR3 contains 14 residues. The CDR3 DNA reads as TGTGCCAGCTCACCACCGGGCAAATTCTATGGCTACACCTTC. This encodes CASSPPGKFYGYTF.